The TCR beta chain described here comes from a study of cytomegalovirus exposure and HLA in healthy donors. Comments on this clone: Antigen unknown.

CDR1 SQVTM and CDR2 ANQGSEA come from the germline V gene. CDR3 length: 12 amino acids. V gave up 4 bases and J gave up 3 bases, with 9 bases separating them. The PCR had 60 Vbeta and 13 Jbeta primers. Generated by immunoSEQ multiplex PCR, the TCRdb table keeps only in-frame clones and is missing some. The sample records about 90,000 clones, about 66% being singletons. Notes on the study in general: It was in a later analysis that TCR association rates were seen to vary by HLA locus, highest for DRB1 and lowest for HLA-C.

This TCR derives from a young man in good health and CMV-seronegative. This chain links TRBV29-1 with TRBJ1-2, with D unresolved. Input material: PBMCs. CDR3 in DNA: TGCAGCGTTGTGATGGCAGACTATGGCTACACCTTC. Translating gives CSVVMADYGYTF.